This T cell receptor (beta chain) was recorded in a study of T cells after yellow fever vaccination. Findings of the study overall: Reappearing after the booster were most of the clones from primary vaccination (about 96% CD4, 85% to 90% CD8). Compared with primary, the secondary response was weaker and peaked at day 5, not 15. There was a possibility that FACS-sorted repertoires contained abundant clonotypes contaminating from the bulk population.

The trim removed 6 bases at V and 2 bases at J, leaving 10 bases unmatched. Looked up from germline, CDR1 is LGHDT and CDR2 is YNNKEL (reference sequence). This CDR3 contains 17 residues. As to this clonotype: Its specificity is not known.

Production of TCR cDNA was by 5'RACE template switching, which also added a universal primer site and UMIs. TCRdb independently ran MiXCR on the 5' RACE reads; one entry per CDR3 protein. The data hold 100,000 to 150,000 distinct CDR3 sequences, with about 8.4% observed a single time. This specimen was CD8+ T cells sorted from PBMCs, taken on the day of the yellow fever booster vaccination. The receptor was isolated from a man between 18 and 35 years old who received the YFV17D yellow fever vaccine. The chain is built from TRBV3-1 and TRBJ2-3; TRBD2 matches 11 bases. Here the CDR3 reads CASSRPSSGGITDTQYF. In nucleotides, the CDR3 is TGTGCCAGCAGTAGACCTTCTAGCGGGGGGATCACAGATACGCAGTATTTT.